This TCR beta chain was documented in a study of blood T cell repertoires in COVID-19. V lost 4 bases and J 6 bases, leaving 21 bases between the germline ends. CDR3 length equals 16 residues. Germline V CDR1 and CDR2: KGHDR, SFDVKD. Authors' processing steps: Nucleated cell counts were estimated from reference gene primer amplification. Here immunoSEQ multiplex PCR was the method, and the copy in TCRdb shows in-frame clones only, minus some. For V, J and clone size, that table is used; D and trimming come from the DNA. The sample consists of some 320,000 clones, 75% to 90% of them appearing once. This clonotype was sampled from a man between 60 and 75 years old who had recovered from COVID-19. Sample: PBMCs or T cells enriched from blood (not recorded which). The J gene is TRBJ2-7, the V gene TRBV24-1; TRBD1 is a possible D gene (6 bases). CDR3: CATSDPAGGGGLEQYF. The CDR3 DNA sequence: TGTGCCACCAGTGACCCCGCTGGGGGCGGTGGCCTCGAGCAGTACTTC.